The 10 T cell receptor beta chains in this list originate from one sample, sequenced in a study of vaccination effects on CD4 cells after COVID-19. The repertoire was sequenced with immunoSEQ multiplex PCR; TCRdb's copy has only in-frame clones and lacks some. The sample carries tens of thousands of clones, about three quarters recorded once. Their antigen targets remain unknown. Within the ViraFEST assay, antigen-specific CD4+ T cells underwent expansion with viral peptide pools prior to sequencing. Isolation of CD4+ T cells took place after about ten days of culture. Every participant took two doses of the BNT162b2 or mRNA-1273 vaccine. The source material was CD4+ T cells from PBMCs cultured with HCoV-229E spike peptides, sampled after COVID-19 vaccination. The receptors originated from a human donor who received a COVID-19 vaccine.

The CDR3: CASSLEGGRAKNIQYF. CDR3 sequence (DNA): TGCGCCAGCAGCTTAGAGGGAGGTAGGGCCAAAAACATTCAGTACTTC. The J gene is TRBJ2-4, the V gene TRBV5-1; weak D call: TRBD2 (6 bases). The CDR3 is 16 amino acids. The V end was cut by 2 bases, the J end by 1 base, with 13 bases between. CDR1 is SGHRS, CDR2 YFSETQ, per germline. Combining the CDR3 with reference TRBV5-1 and TRBJ2-4 gives the whole variable domain KAGVTQTPRYLIKTRGQQVTLSCSPISGHRSVSWYQQTPGQGLQFLFEYFSETQRNKGNFPGRFSGRQFSNSRSEMNVSTLELGDSALYLCASSLEGGRAKNIQYFGAGTRLSVL.

This clone was seen a handful of times. The genes are TRBV24-1 and TRBJ1-5, with D tentatively TRBD1 (6 bases). With 4 bases removed from V and 7 bases from J, the gap between germline ends came to 16 bases. The CDR3 is 15 residues long. The germline V gene has CDR1 KGHDR and CDR2 SFDVKD. CDR3 sequence (DNA): TGTGCCACCAGTGACTCACAGGGAATAGGACAGCCCCAGCATTTT. It yields the protein CATSDSQGIGQPQHF.

This clone was found a few times. J is TRBJ1-6 and V is TRBV14, with D unresolved. Trimming removed 0 bases from V and 5 bases from J, with 8 bases in between. CDR3 length equals 15 residues. Germline assignment: CDR1 SGHDN and CDR2 FVKESK. CDR3 sequence: CASSQEGRNNSPLHF. As DNA, the CDR3 is TGTGCCAGCAGCCAAGAGGGCAGGAATAATTCACCCCTCCACTTT.

This sequence joins TRBV24-1 and TRBJ2-4; D call uncertain. This CDR3 has 14 residues. Germline V gene lookup returns CDR1 KGHDR and CDR2 SFDVKD. The V gene lost 6 bases and the J gene lost 0 bases, with 8 bases spanning the gap. CDR3 coding DNA: TGTGCCACCAGTTTCACAGTAGCCAAAAACATTCAGTACTTC. Residues: CATSFTVAKNIQYF.

The J gene is TRBJ2-6, the V gene TRBV9; D is unclear. Germline CDR1 is SGDLS and CDR2 is YYNGEE. V lost 2 bases and J 2 bases, leaving 2 bases between the germline ends. The CDR3 covers 13 residues. CDR3 sequence reads: CASSVPGANVLTF. CDR3 DNA: TGTGCCAGCAGCGTCCCTGGGGCCAACGTCCTGACTTTC.

The J gene is TRBJ1-2, the V gene TRBV20-1; D perhaps matches TRBD1 (5 bases). Germline lookup yields CDR1 DFQATT and CDR2 SNEGSKA (reference sequence). The V end lost 3 bases, the J end lost 7 bases, and 9 bases lay between the germline ends. There are 11 residues in the CDR3. The DNA for the CDR3 is TGCAGTGCTAGTGGGGGGACTGGCTACACCTTC. Translated: CSASGGTGYTF.

The CDR3 loop reads CASSGLAASYEQYV. As DNA, the CDR3 is TGTGCCAGCAGTGGGCTAGCGGCCTCCTACGAGCAGTACGTC. The chain combines TRBV6-2 or TRBV6-3 with TRBJ2-7; 7 nucleotides line up with TRBD2. Trimming took 5 bases from V and 0 from J; bases not matched to a gene: 4. There are 14 residues in the CDR3. Germline V gives CDR1 MNHEY, CDR2 SVGEGT.

In this sample, this clone turned up a few times. This chain connects TRBV18 to TRBJ1-1, with 9 bases that match TRBD1. The CDR3 is 14 residues long. Germline V CDR1 and CDR2: KGHSH, LQKENI. Trimming took 3 bases from V and 3 from J; bases not matched to a gene: 2. The CDR3 nucleotides read TGTGCCAGCTCACCCGGACAGGGGTACACTGAAGCTTTCTTT. Translation: CASSPGQGYTEAFF.

The CDR3 loop reads CASSLASGTSNTGELFF. In nucleotides, the CDR3 is TGTGCCAGCAGCTTAGCTTCCGGGACTTCGAACACCGGGGAGCTGTTTTTT. The genes are TRBV7-8 and TRBJ2-2, with D possibly being TRBD2 (6 bases). Trimming removed 0 bases at V and 0 bases at J, with 11 bases between. The CDR3 contains 17 residues. The germline V gene has CDR1 SGHVS and CDR2 FQNEAQ.

CDR3 nucleotide sequence: TGTGCCAGCAGCTCACTCAGGGAGTTGCCATATAATTCACCCCTCCACTTT. This sequence encodes CASSSLRELPYNSPLHF. The genes are TRBV11-2 and TRBJ1-6; TRBD1 is a possible D gene (5 bases). Germline loops: CDR1 SGHAT, CDR2 FQNNGV. V lost 4 bases and J 4 bases, leaving 17 bases between the germline ends. The CDR3 is 17 residues long.